This is a list of T cell receptor beta chains from one sample in a study of blood T cell repertoires in COVID-19. Clones were sequenced by immunoSEQ multiplex PCR, and TCRdb holds only the in-frame ones, with some missing. The table lists 350,000 to 450,000 clones, about 91% of them singletons. The sample was peripheral blood. The receptors stem from a woman in her thirties or forties with COVID-19, enrolled during active disease. Each CDR3 is given with its conserved first and last residue. Each record gives: D gene, V gene, clone size, J gene, CDR3 DNA, CDR3 protein. D genes are given only for firm matches. Part of the rows lack a size; the others show once, few, many or a class for expanded clones.

>TRBD2|TRBV19|NA|TRBJ2-3
TGTGCCAGTAGTAGCCAGCGGGGCGCCACGCTCACAGATACGCAGTATTTT
CASSSQRGATLTDTQYF
>NA|TRBV5-1|NA|TRBJ1-2
TGCGCCAGCAGCTTGGGTCGGGGGAACTATGGCTACACCTTC
CASSLGRGNYGYTF
>NA|TRBV12-3/TRBV12-4|NA|TRBJ1-5
TGTGCCAGCGGACATAGCAATCAGCCCCAGCATTTT
CASGHSNQPQHF
>TRBD2|TRBV6-5|NA|TRBJ2-7
TGTGCCAGCAGTCACGGTTCTTGGGGGGGCTACGAGCAGTACTTC
CASSHGSWGGYEQYF
>TRBD1|TRBV19|NA|TRBJ1-4
TGTGCCAGTAGTCTCGGGACAGGCCCTAATGAAAAACTGTTTTTT
CASSLGTGPNEKLFF
>TRBD1|TRBV6-2/TRBV6-3|NA|TRBJ2-2
TGTGCCAGCAGTAACAGGGGCACCGGGGAGCTGTTTTTT
CASSNRGTGELFF
>NA|TRBV4-3|NA|TRBJ1-1
TGCGCCAGCAGCCAAGAGGCACAAAGAGGAGCTTTCTTT
CASSQEAQRGAFF
>TRBD2|TRBV10-3|NA|TRBJ2-1
TGTGCCATCAGTGACCCGACTAGCAGAGCCTACAATGAGCAGTTCTTC
CAISDPTSRAYNEQFF
>NA|TRBV7-2|NA|TRBJ2-4
TGTGCCAGCAGCTTATCTTCGCAGGGTAACATTCAGTACTTC
CASSLSSQGNIQYF
>NA|TRBV6-2/TRBV6-3|NA|TRBJ1-1
TGTGCCAGCAGTCCCGCACGACAAATACTGAACACTGAAGCTTTCTTT
CASSPARQILNTEAFF
>TRBD2|TRBV20-1|NA|TRBJ2-3
TGCAGTGCTAGTGGTAGCGGGAAAGTGGATACGCAGTATTTT
CSASGSGKVDTQYF
>NA|TRBV6-4|NA|TRBJ1-2
TGTGCCAGCAGTGACTCGAGCCCAGGGTTTTATGGCTACACCTTC
CASSDSSPGFYGYTF
>TRBD1|TRBV19|NA|TRBJ1-1
TGTGCCAGTAGTATAAGACAGGGAATGTGGAGCACTGAAGCTTTCTTT
CASSIRQGMWSTEAFF
>TRBD2|TRBV30|NA|TRBJ2-5
TGTGCCTGGACCTTCGGAGGACTAGCGCGCCCAGAGACCCAGTACTTC
CAWTFGGLARPETQYF
>TRBD1|TRBV2|NA|TRBJ1-1
TGTGCCAGCAGCGGACAGGGGAGTGAGACTGAAGCTTTCTTT
CASSGQGSETEAFF
>NA|TRBV11-2|NA|TRBJ2-5
TGTGCCAGCAGCCGAACAAGGGGCAGGGCGGAAAAGACCCAGTACTTC
CASSRTRGRAEKTQYF
>NA|TRBV2|once|TRBJ1-1
TGTGCCAGCAGTGAAGCCCAAGCCGCTTTCTTT
CASSEAQAAFF